The next 9 T cell receptor beta chains were all read from a single sample in a study of T cell changes during pregnancy in multiple sclerosis. Produced via immunoSEQ multiplex PCR; TCRdb's table is partial and in-frame only. The table shows approximately 130,000 clones, with roughly 95% occurring only once. Sequenced here: peripheral blood, sampled after pregnancy. Source of these receptors: a female donor with multiple sclerosis, enrolled in a pregnancy study.

The J gene is TRBJ2-5, the V gene TRBV5-1; D gene uncertain. Trimming removed 4 bases at V and 2 bases at J, with 12 bases between. The V gene's germline CDR1 is SGHRS and CDR2 YFSETQ. CDR3 length: 14 residues. DNA of the CDR3: TGCGCCAGCAGCCCCCAGGAATTACAAGAGACCCAGTACTTC. The encoded protein is CASSPQELQETQYF.

The genes are TRBV5-5 and TRBJ1-5; D may be TRBD1 (6 bases). CDR1 is SGHKS, CDR2 YYEKEE, per germline (reference sequence). The V and J ends lost 2 bases and 0 bases respectively, with 15 bases between them. The CDR3 consists of 17 residues. CDR3 residues: CASSFHGTPDSNQPQHF. CDR3 nucleotides: TGTGCCAGCAGCTTCCATGGGACACCTGATAGCAATCAGCCCCAGCATTTT.

In this sample, this clone turned up once. The gene calls are TRBV4-1 and TRBJ1-5, with unresolved D. The germline CDR1 and CDR2 sequences are MGHRA and YSYEKL. V shed 3 bases and J shed 9 bases, with 21 bases lying between them. The CDR3 contains 16 residues. CDR3 nucleotides: TGCGCCAGCAGCCACCCCTCGGAGGATGGAAAAAGGCCCCAGCATTTT. Its translation: CASSHPSEDGKRPQHF.

The V gene is TRBV6-1, the J gene TRBJ2-6; no clear D gene. This CDR3 contains 18 residues. Trimming cost V 0 bases and J 0 bases, with 12 bases left between them. CDR1 and CDR2 (germline): MNHNS, SASEGT. The CDR3 protein is CASSEAPLTSSGANVLTF. CDR3 in DNA: TGTGCCAGCAGTGAAGCCCCCCTCACCAGCTCTGGGGCCAACGTCCTGACTTTC.

V gene TRBV5-4 combines with J gene TRBJ2-1, with D unresolved. The CDR3 is 12 residues long. Germline V CDR1 and CDR2: SGHNT, YYREEE (reference sequence). The V end lost 0 bases, the J end lost 4 bases, and 2 bases lay between the germline ends. CDR3 region: CASSLVYNEQFF. CDR3 nucleotide sequence: TGTGCCAGCAGCTTGGTATACAATGAGCAGTTCTTC.

J is TRBJ2-5 and V is TRBV27; 8 nucleotides align to TRBD1. Germline CDR1 reads MNHEY; CDR2 reads SMNVEV (reference sequence). This CDR3 has 15 residues. The V segment lost 6 bases and the J segment 5 bases; nucleotides outside the gene matches: 11. CDR3 in DNA: TGTGCCAGCAGCCGGCCCGACAGGGGAAGGGAGACCCAGTACTTC. Protein product: CASSRPDRGRETQYF.

The genes are TRBV19 and TRBJ1-5, with D possibly being TRBD1 (6 bases). This CDR3 region has 14 residues. Germline CDR1 LNHDA, CDR2 SQIVND (reference sequence). The germline V and J ends were trimmed by 3 bases and 9 bases, with 15 bases remaining between them. The CDR3 region is CASSMDRPPAPQHF. CDR3 DNA: TGTGCCAGTAGTATGGACAGACCCCCGGCGCCCCAGCATTTT.

The chain joins TRBV10-3 to TRBJ2-7; D perhaps matches TRBD2 (6 bases). Trimming removed 2 bases at V and 1 base at J, with 9 bases between. The CDR3 is made up of 14 amino acids. In germline, CDR1 is ENHRY, CDR2 SYGVKD. CDR3 coding DNA: TGTGCCATCAGTGAGGGTGGGGGGTCCTACGAGCAGTACTTC. Translation: CAISEGGGSYEQYF.

The chain has TRBV6-5 and TRBJ2-3; TRBD1 agrees at 9 bases. Germline trimming cut 6 bases from V and 1 base from J; bases unmatched to any gene: 5. The CDR3 loop spans 15 amino acids. CDR1 and CDR2 (germline): MNHEY, SVGAGI. CDR3 sequence (DNA): TGTGCCAGCAGGGACAGGGGATATGGCACAGATACGCAGTATTTT. This encodes CASRDRGYGTDTQYF.